This entry concerns a single T cell receptor beta chain. The CDR3 loop spans 13 amino acids. V dropped 5 bases and J dropped 2 bases, with 12 bases sitting between them. The germline gives CDR1 GTSNPN, CDR2 SVGIG (reference sequence). This sample was taken from a study of blood T cell repertoires in COVID-19. Study summary: Sample material is recorded as cDNA or gDNA derived from T cells, B-cell-depleted T cells, or PBMCs.

As originally analysed: Amplification from reference gene primers served as the basis for estimated nucleated cell counts. Some clones are missing from TCRdb's copy, which holds only in-frame ones; the method was immunoSEQ multiplex PCR. D and trimming were read from the DNA, whereas the V and J calls and clone size are those reported in that table. The table has about 100,000 clones, 70% to 80% seen once. The clonotype originates from a man between 65 and 85 years old with active or convalescent COVID-19. V usage is TRBV30 and J usage is TRBJ1-2; D gene uncertain. Sequencing used peripheral blood. CDR3 region: CAWASGRNYGYTF. The CDR3 DNA reads as TGTGCCTGGGCTTCCGGGAGGAACTATGGCTACACCTTC.